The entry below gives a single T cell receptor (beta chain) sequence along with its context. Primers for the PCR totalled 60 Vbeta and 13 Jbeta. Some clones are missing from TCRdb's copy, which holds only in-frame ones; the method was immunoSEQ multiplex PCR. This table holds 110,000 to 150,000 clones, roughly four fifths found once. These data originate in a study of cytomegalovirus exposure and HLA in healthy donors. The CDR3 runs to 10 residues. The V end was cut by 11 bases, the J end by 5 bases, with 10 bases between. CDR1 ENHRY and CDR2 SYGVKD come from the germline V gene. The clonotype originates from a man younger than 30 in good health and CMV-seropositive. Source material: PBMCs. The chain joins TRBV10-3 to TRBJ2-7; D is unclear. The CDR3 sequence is CAGLADEQYF. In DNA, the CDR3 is TGTGCCGGCCTCGCGGACGAGCAGTACTTC.